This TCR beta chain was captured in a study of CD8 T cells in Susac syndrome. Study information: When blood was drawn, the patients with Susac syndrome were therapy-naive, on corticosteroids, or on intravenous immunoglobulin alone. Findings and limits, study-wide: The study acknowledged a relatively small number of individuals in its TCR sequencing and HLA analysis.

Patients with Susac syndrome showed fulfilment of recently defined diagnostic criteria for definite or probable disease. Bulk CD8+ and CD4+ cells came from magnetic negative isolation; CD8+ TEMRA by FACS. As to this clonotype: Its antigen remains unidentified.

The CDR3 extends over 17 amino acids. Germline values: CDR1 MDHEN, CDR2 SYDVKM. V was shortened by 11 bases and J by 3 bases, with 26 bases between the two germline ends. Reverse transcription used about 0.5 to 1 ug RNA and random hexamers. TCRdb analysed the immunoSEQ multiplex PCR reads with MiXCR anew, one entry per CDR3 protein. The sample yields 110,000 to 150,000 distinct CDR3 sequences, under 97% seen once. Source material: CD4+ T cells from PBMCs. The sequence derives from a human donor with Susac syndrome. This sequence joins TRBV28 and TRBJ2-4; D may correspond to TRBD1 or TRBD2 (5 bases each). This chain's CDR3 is CAGSTGTAPRRKNIQYF. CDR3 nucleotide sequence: TGTGCCGGCTCGACCGGGACCGCACCCCGCCGCAAAAACATTCAGTACTTC.